This TCR beta chain was obtained from a study of OX40 agonist ivuxolimab in advanced cancers. With respect to the entire study: Ivuxolimab, which targeted the costimulatory receptor OX40 (CD134), was an agonistic, fully human IgG2 monoclonal antibody. Partial responses occurred in three dose-escalation patients: two with cutaneous melanoma and one with hepatocellular carcinoma. Intravenous ivuxolimab was administered to patients every 2 weeks at six dose levels: 0.01, 0.1, 0.3, 1.5, 3 and 10 mg/kg. The monotherapy dose-escalation portion (N of about 57 patients) of the phase I ivuxolimab trial is reported in the paper. In the dose-escalation cohort, 82.7% of patients were male, and the mean age was about 55 years, with a range of roughly 20 to 80. Peripheral TCRbeta sequencing was intended to test whether TCR sequence diversity was altered and clonal T-cell expansion was caused by ivuxolimab. Prior anti-PD-1, anti-PD-L1 or anti-CTLA-4 therapy was permitted, and 30% to 45% of dose-escalation patients had received checkpoint inhibitors. Of the roughly 54 dose-escalation patients, hepatocellular carcinoma was present in about 20, melanoma in approximately 15, renal cell carcinoma in 9 and head and neck cancer in 9.

Study-wide conclusions, independent of this receptor: At doses of 0.1 to 3.0 mg/kg, clonal expansion of both CD4+ and CD8+ blood T cells was observed from baseline to week 6. After ivuxolimab, more expanded clones were found on average in CD8+ T cells than in CD4+ T cells. The antigen specificity of the peripheral T cells that underwent clonal expansion was not determined. Partial responders in the 0.1-3.0 mg/kg groups had among the lowest normalized peripheral clonal expansion, especially among CD8+ T cells. Low levels of normalized T-cell clonal expansion were also seen in some patients who did not respond.

The trial excluded patients who had a history of autoimmune disease or were on systemic immunosuppression. In every dose cohort, peripheral blood was drawn for TCR sequencing at baseline, cycle 4 day 1, and cycle 7 day 1. The samples were drawn from a first-in-human, open-label, multicenter phase I dose-escalation trial of ivuxolimab. Adults with locally advanced or metastatic head and neck squamous cell, hepatocellular, melanoma or renal cell carcinoma were enrolled in the trial. Before TCR sequencing, CD4+ T cells and CD8+ T cells from peripheral blood were sorted into separate populations. This clone appeared a single time. Its specific antigen is unknown. The record has no base qualities; no much larger clone is one base away. Other DNA sequences in the same sample also yield this CDR3. For sequencing of the TCRbeta CDR3 region, genomic DNA was extracted from the sorted cells. The immunoSEQ Assay was used for sequencing of TCRbeta CDR3 regions. TCRdb carries this immuneACCESS record with in-frame sequences only. Its versions omit some clonotypes, under half of them owing to an unresolved V gene in the studies checked, with the rest unexplained. This sample has around 87,000 clones in its table, and 94% of those were observed once. The ten largest clones represent 2.6% of the sample.

V is reduced by 2 bases and J by 3 bases, leaving a spacing of 8 bases between them. Counted from cysteine to phenylalanine, this CDR3 has 13 amino acids. Here the CDR3 DNA is all that survives: 39 bases in frame from base 1. Sequences SGHKS (CDR1) and YYEKEE (CDR2) are obtained from the germline V gene (reference sequence). The sequence is built from TRBV5-5 and TRBJ1-2; the D segment cannot be called with confidence. The clonotype comes from an adult with an advanced solid tumor such as melanoma, head and neck, liver or kidney cancer. This material consisted of CD4+ or CD8+ T cells sorted from blood, taken in a trial of the OX40 agonist ivuxolimab. For the CDR3, the sequence is CASSLLGDYGYTF. The DNA sequence is as follows: TGTGCCAGCAGCTTACTGGGTGACTATGGCTACACCTTC.